This T cell receptor beta chain was sequenced during a study of cytomegalovirus exposure and HLA in healthy donors. Both 60 Vbeta primers and 13 Jbeta primers went into the PCR. Using immunoSEQ multiplex PCR, the repertoire was profiled, and TCRdb retains in-frame clones only, with some absent. This repertoire includes 53,000 or so clones. Note on this clone: Other DNA sequences from this sample encode an identical CDR3 as well.

Sequences were obtained from PBMCs. This clonotype was sampled from a male donor in good health and CMV-seropositive.

This chain's CDR3 is CASSRRDLRTEAFF. The CDR3 nucleotides are TGTGCCAGCTCGCGCCGGGATCTCAGGACCGAAGCTTTCTTT. The rearrangement uses TRBV5-4 and TRBJ1-1; unclear D gene. CDR3 length: 14 residues. The V end lost 7 bases, the J end lost 8 bases, and 21 bases lay between the germline ends. Germline CDR1 is SGHNT and CDR2 is YYREEE (reference sequence).